These 8 T cell receptor beta chains share one sample of origin, sequenced in a study of CXCR3-negative and CXCR3-positive naive CD8 T cells. Preparation of TRB cDNA libraries relied on 5' RACE carrying UMI labels. With the 5' RACE reads reprocessed, TCRdb shows one record per CDR3 protein and no DNA. Here the sample table reports 100,000 to 150,000 distinct CDR3 sequences. Sequencing was performed on naive CXCR3- CD8+ T cells from blood. This sample's subset: CD45RO-CCR7+CD27+CD95- naive CD8+ T cells lacking CXCR3 (TNR3-). The receptor source for this set is a human donor in good health. Some clones in this sample may be carry-over from other donors' samples.

V is TRBV10-1 and J is TRBJ2-2. Per the germline V gene, CDR1 is WNHNN and CDR2 is SYGVQD (reference sequence). This CDR3 is built from 17 residues. CDR3 loop: CASSDHPRISNTGELFF.

The genes are TRBV28 and TRBJ2-2; the D call from TCRdb, TRBD2, cannot be confirmed without DNA. The CDR3 contains 16 residues. The V gene's germline CDR1 is MDHEN and CDR2 SYDVKM. The CDR3 protein is CASSLLTSGGPGELFF. Filled out from reference TRBV28 and TRBJ2-2, the complete variable domain reads DVKVTQSSRYLVKRTGEKVFLECVQDMDHENMFWYRQDPGLGLRLIYFSYDVKMKEKGDIPEGYSVSREKKERFSLILESASTNQTSMYLCASSLLTSGGPGELFFGEGSRLTVL.

The rearrangement uses TRBV29-1 and TRBJ2-3; the D gene TCRdb calls, TRBD1, cannot be checked with no DNA. CDR1 SQVTM and CDR2 ANQGSEA come from the germline V gene. The CDR3 contains 14 residues. The CDR3 region is CSVEDGGRTDTQYF.

Here the CDR3 reads CSARDEGEGYNEQFF. The genes are TRBV20-1 and TRBJ2-1; lacking DNA, the TRBD2 call made by TCRdb goes unchecked. Germline V lookup: CDR1 DFQATT, CDR2 SNEGSKA (reference sequence). The CDR3 contains 15 residues.

The J gene is TRBJ1-2, the V gene TRBV10-1. Germline V gene sequence: CDR1 WNHNN, CDR2 SYGVQD (reference sequence). The CDR3 runs to 15 residues. CDR3 region: CASSVEAGPMDGYTF.

The chain combines TRBV20-1 with TRBJ2-3. Germline loops: CDR1 DFQATT, CDR2 SNEGSKA (reference sequence). The CDR3 totals 12 residues. This CDR3 is CSARVESDTQYF.

The CDR3 sequence is CSAQTGSYEQYF. This chain uses TRBV29-1 with TRBJ2-7; TCRdb's assignment of TRBD1 cannot be checked, as there is no DNA. In germline, CDR1 is SQVTM, CDR2 ANQGSEA. This CDR3 contains 12 residues.

V is TRBV4-1 and J is TRBJ1-2. This CDR3 comprises 14 residues. Germline V gene data show CDR1 as MGHRA and CDR2 as YSYEKL. CDR3 protein: CASSGGLTNYGYTF.